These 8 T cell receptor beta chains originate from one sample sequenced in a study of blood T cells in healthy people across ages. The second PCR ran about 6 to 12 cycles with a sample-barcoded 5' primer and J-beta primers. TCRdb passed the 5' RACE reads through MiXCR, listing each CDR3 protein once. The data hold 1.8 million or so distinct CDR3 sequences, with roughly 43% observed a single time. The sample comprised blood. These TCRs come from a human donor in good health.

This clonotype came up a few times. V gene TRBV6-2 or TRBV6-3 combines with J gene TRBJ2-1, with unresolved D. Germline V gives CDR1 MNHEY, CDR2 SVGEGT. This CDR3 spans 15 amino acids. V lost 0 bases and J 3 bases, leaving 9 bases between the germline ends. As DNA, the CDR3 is TGTGCCAGCAGTTACTCTGGGGTCGGCTACAATGAGCAGTTCTTC. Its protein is CASSYSGVGYNEQFF.

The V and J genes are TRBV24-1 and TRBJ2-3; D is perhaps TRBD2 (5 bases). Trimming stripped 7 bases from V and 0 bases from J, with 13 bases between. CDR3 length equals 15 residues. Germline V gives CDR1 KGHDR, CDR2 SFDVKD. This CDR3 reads CATSYGGVSTDTQYF. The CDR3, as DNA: TGTGCCACCAGCTACGGAGGAGTGAGCACAGATACGCAGTATTTT.

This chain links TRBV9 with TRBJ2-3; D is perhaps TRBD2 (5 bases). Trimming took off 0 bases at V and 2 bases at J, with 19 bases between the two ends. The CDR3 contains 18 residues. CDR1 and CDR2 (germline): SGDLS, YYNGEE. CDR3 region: CASSVGEGAFLNTDTQYF. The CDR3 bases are TGTGCCAGCAGCGTAGGAGAGGGAGCCTTCTTGAACACAGATACGCAGTATTTT.

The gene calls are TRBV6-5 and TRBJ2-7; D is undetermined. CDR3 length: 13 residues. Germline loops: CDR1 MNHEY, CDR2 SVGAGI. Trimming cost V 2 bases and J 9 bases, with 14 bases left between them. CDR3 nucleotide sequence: TGTGCCAGCAGTTACGGGCTTACGTTTGGGCAGTACTTC. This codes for CASSYGLTFGQYF.

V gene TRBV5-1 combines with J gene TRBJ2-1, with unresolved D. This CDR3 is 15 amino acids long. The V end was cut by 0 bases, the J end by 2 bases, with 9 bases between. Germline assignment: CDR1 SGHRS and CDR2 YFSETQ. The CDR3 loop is CASSLVPDTYNEQFF. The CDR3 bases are TGCGCCAGCAGCTTGGTACCCGACACCTACAATGAGCAGTTCTTC.

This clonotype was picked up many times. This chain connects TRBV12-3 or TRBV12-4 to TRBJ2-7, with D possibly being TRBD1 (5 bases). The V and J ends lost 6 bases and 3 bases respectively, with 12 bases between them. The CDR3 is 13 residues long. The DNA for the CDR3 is TGTGCCAGCAGAACTACAGGATTCTACGAGCAGTACTTC. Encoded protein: CASRTTGFYEQYF.

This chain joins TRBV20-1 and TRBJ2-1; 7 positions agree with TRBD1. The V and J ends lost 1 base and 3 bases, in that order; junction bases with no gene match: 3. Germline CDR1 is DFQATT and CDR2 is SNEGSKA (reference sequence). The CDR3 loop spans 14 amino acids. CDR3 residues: CSARGGQLYNEQFF. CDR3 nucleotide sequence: TGCAGTGCTAGAGGGGGACAGCTCTACAATGAGCAGTTCTTC.

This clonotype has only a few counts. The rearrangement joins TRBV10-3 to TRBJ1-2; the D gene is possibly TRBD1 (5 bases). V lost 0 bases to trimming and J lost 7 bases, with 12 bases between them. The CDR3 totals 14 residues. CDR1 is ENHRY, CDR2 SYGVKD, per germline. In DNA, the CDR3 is TGTGCCATCAGTGAGTCGGATCAGGGAGGTGGCTACACCTTC. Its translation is CAISESDQGGGYTF.